The 31 T cell receptor beta chains listed next were all sequenced from one sample in a study of blood T cell repertoires in COVID-19. Repertoires were generated with immunoSEQ multiplex PCR, while TCRdb's copy carries only in-frame clones and drops some. The sample yields 250,000 to 300,000 clones, about 76% seen once. Material: peripheral blood. Receptors were obtained from a woman in her fifties or sixties with active or convalescent COVID-19.

The rearrangement links TRBV6-5 to TRBJ1-2; the D is unclear. The CDR3 loop spans 13 amino acids. CDR1 is MNHEY and CDR2 is SVGAGI in the germline V gene. V gave up 2 bases and J gave up 0 bases, with 4 bases separating them. Written as DNA, the CDR3 is TGTGCCAGCAGTTACGCAGCTAACTATGGCTACACCTTC. This codes for CASSYAANYGYTF.

This clone was observed a handful of times. For the CDR3, the DNA is TGCGCCAGCAGCCAGCGAGGTGCACCTTCCGATGGCTACACCTTC. Translated: CASSQRGAPSDGYTF. V is TRBV4-3 and J is TRBJ1-2; no firm D call. Per the germline V gene, CDR1 is LGHNA and CDR2 is YSLEER. V was shortened by 3 bases and J by 6 bases, with 17 bases between the two germline ends. This CDR3 is 15 amino acids long.

CDR3 loop: CASSQEAGQRSTNEKLFF. The CDR3 DNA is TGCGCCAGCAGCCAAGAGGCCGGACAGCGATCAACTAATGAAAAACTGTTTTTT. This chain connects TRBV4-1 to TRBJ1-4; D may be TRBD1 (6 bases). Germline values: CDR1 MGHRA, CDR2 YSYEKL. Trimming left V 0 bases short and J 0 bases short, with 14 bases between. The CDR3 runs to 18 residues.

V and J are TRBV13 and TRBJ2-7, with D possibly matching TRBD2 (6 bases). Trimming stripped 5 bases from V and 3 bases from J, with 14 bases between. This CDR3 contains 14 residues. Germline lookup yields CDR1 PRHDT and CDR2 FYEKMQ (reference sequence). CDR3 protein: CASSPAGIGYEQYF. The DNA for the CDR3 is TGTGCCAGCAGCCCGGCGGGGATCGGCTACGAGCAGTACTTC.

Comments on this clone: Germline is not matched at one junction end, which may reflect a read error. The genes are TRBV7-7 and TRBJ2-5; maybe TRBD2 (7 bases). CDR1 SSHAT and CDR2 FNYEAQ come from the germline V gene (reference sequence). This CDR3 has 17 residues. CDR3 protein: CASSLSLRGARQETQYF. CDR3 DNA sequence: TGTGCTAGCAGCTTGTCTCTTCGGGGGGCCCGCCAAGAGACCCAGTACTTC.

A few counts support this clone. This chain connects TRBV27 to TRBJ1-4; D might be TRBD1 (5 bases). The germline gives CDR1 MNHEY, CDR2 SMNVEV (reference sequence). The CDR3 covers 16 residues. The V end was cut by 0 bases, the J end by 5 bases, with 13 bases between. The CDR3 bases are TGTGCCAGCAGTTTATCGTGGGGGGTTTACAATGAAAAACTGTTTTTT. It encodes CASSLSWGVYNEKLFF.

The chain recombines TRBV7-9 with TRBJ2-5, with D possibly being TRBD1 (6 bases). Germline lookup yields CDR1 SEHNR and CDR2 FQNEAQ (reference sequence). CDR3 length equals 12 residues. Between the trimmed V and J ends, which lost 9 bases and 5 bases, there was a span of 13 bases. Here the CDR3 reads CASQGSGETQYF. The CDR3 bases are TGTGCCAGTCAGGGGTCCGGGGAGACCCAGTACTTC.

V and J are TRBV4-3 and TRBJ1-2; TRBD1 matches at 8 bases. V lost 4 bases and J lost 0; bases outside the gene matches: 4. In germline, CDR1 is LGHNA, CDR2 YSLEER. This CDR3 spans 15 amino acids. The CDR3: CASSLQQGANYGYTF. The CDR3 DNA sequence: TGCGCCAGCAGCCTACAACAGGGGGCTAACTATGGCTACACCTTC.

This clone was picked up a small number of times. The rearrangement joins TRBV7-9 to TRBJ1-5, with D maybe TRBD1 (6 bases). The CDR3 has 14 amino acids. Germline CDR1 is SEHNR and CDR2 is FQNEAQ (reference sequence). The V end lost 5 bases, the J end lost 6 bases, and 14 bases lay between the germline ends. CDR3 nucleotide sequence: TGTGCCAGCAGCCCAGCAGGGGAGGGTCAGCCCCAGCATTTT. This gives the protein CASSPAGEGQPQHF.

The genes are TRBV18 and TRBJ2-2, with 9 bases that match TRBD1. Germline CDR1 reads KGHSH; CDR2 reads LQKENI. The J segment lost 1 base and the V segment lost 2 bases, leaving 8 bases of the junction unmatched. This CDR3 comprises 18 residues. CDR3 residues: CASSPSTGGPLNTGELFF. The CDR3 nucleotides are TGTGCCAGCTCACCATCCACAGGGGGCCCCCTGAACACCGGGGAGCTGTTTTTT.

The rearrangement uses TRBV28 and TRBJ1-1, with 11 bases lining up with TRBD1. Germline trimming cut 5 bases from V and 1 base from J; bases unmatched to any gene: 6. Germline V gene data show CDR1 as MDHEN and CDR2 as SYDVKM. The length of the CDR3 is 16 residues. This chain's CDR3 is CASSLLGTGGNTEAFF. The CDR3 DNA follows: TGTGCCAGCAGTCTCCTCGGGACAGGGGGGAACACTGAAGCTTTCTTT.

V gene TRBV6-2 or TRBV6-3 combines with J gene TRBJ2-5; possible D gene TRBD2, 6 bases. The CDR3 totals 15 residues. The V gene's germline CDR1 is MNHEY and CDR2 SVGEGT. Trimming pared 4 bases from V and 2 bases from J, leaving 14 bases between. For the CDR3, the DNA is TGTGCCAGCAGTTCCCGACGGGGGATACAAGAGACCCAGTACTTC. This sequence encodes CASSSRRGIQETQYF.

This chain uses TRBV5-1 with TRBJ2-5, with TRBD2 matching 9 bases. After removal of 5 bases from V and 3 bases from J, the junction contained 17 bases not matched to a gene. The CDR3 totals 18 residues. In germline, CDR1 is SGHRS, CDR2 YFSETQ. This CDR3 is CASSPGVAGASREETQYF. The CDR3 DNA is TGCGCCAGCAGTCCCGGGGTAGCGGGGGCCTCGCGGGAAGAGACCCAGTACTTC.

This chain uses TRBV4-1 with TRBJ1-2, with TRBD1 matching 10 bases. Trimming cost V 0 bases and J 8 bases; bases outside gene matches: 3. The germline CDR1 and CDR2 sequences are MGHRA and YSYEKL. The CDR3 sequence is 14 residues long. CDR3 region: CASSQDGTGVGYTF. The DNA of the CDR3 is TGCGCCAGCAGCCAAGATGGGACAGGGGTCGGCTACACCTTC.

The chain links TRBV2 to TRBJ2-3; D possibly corresponds to TRBD1 (5 bases). The CDR3 is 14 residues long. V dropped 6 bases and J dropped 4 bases, with 14 bases sitting between them. From germline, CDR1 is SNHLY and CDR2 FYNNEI. The CDR3 DNA follows: TGTGCCAGCAGGGCGCACCAGACAGCAGATACGCAGTATTTT. Amino acids: CASRAHQTADTQYF. The whole variable domain, filled in from reference TRBV2 and TRBJ2-3, reads EPEVTQTPSHQVTQMGQEVILRCVPISNHLYFYWYRQILGQKVEFLVSFYNNEISEKSEIFDDQFSVERPDGSNFTLKIRSTKLEDSAMYFCASRAHQTADTQYFGPGTRLTVL.

V usage is TRBV4-3 and J usage is TRBJ2-7; D possibly corresponds to TRBD1 (5 bases). CDR3 length: 16 residues. Looked up from germline, CDR1 is LGHNA and CDR2 is YSLEER. Trimming cost V 2 bases and J 5 bases, with 19 bases left between them. In nucleotides, the CDR3 is TGCGCCAGCAGCCAACGACACTTGGGGCGCGGCAACGAGCAGTACTTC. Translating gives CASSQRHLGRGNEQYF.

The chain is built from TRBV6-6 and TRBJ1-3, with 8 bases fitting TRBD1. V lost 2 bases and J lost 4; bases outside the gene matches: 7. Germline CDR1 MNHNY, CDR2 SVGAGI (reference sequence). The CDR3 is 16 amino acids. The CDR3 DNA is TGTGCCAGCAGTTACGCCACAGGGGGTATGGGAAACACCATATATTTT. Translated, it gives CASSYATGGMGNTIYF.

V gene TRBV7-6 combines with J gene TRBJ2-1; tentatively, D is TRBD1 (6 bases). Germline CDR1 and CDR2: SGHVS and FNYEAQ. Trimming pared 0 bases from V and 2 bases from J, leaving 14 bases between. The length of the CDR3 is 17 residues. The CDR3 DNA follows: TGTGCCAGCAGCTTAGCAAGGGGGTGGTTGACCTACAATGAGCAGTTCTTC. Translation gives CASSLARGWLTYNEQFF.

The chain uses TRBV4-2 and TRBJ2-1; 8 bases are a match to TRBD2. The V segment lost 4 bases and the J segment 3 bases; nucleotides outside the gene matches: 8. CDR3 length: 16 amino acids. The germline V gene encodes CDR1 LGHNA and CDR2 YNFKEQ. The CDR3 sequence: CASSRLSGAFYNEQFF. Here the CDR3 DNA reads TGTGCCAGCAGCCGCCTTAGCGGGGCTTTCTACAATGAGCAGTTCTTC.

The CDR3 spells CASSLSVREVGYTF. The CDR3 coding sequence is TGTGCCAGCAGTTTATCGGTCAGGGAAGTTGGCTACACCTTC. The chain is built from TRBV27 and TRBJ1-2; a weak D match, TRBD1 (5 bases). CDR3 length equals 14 residues. Trimming shortened V by 0 bases and J by 7 bases, and 12 bases separated the two germline ends. Germline V CDR1 and CDR2: MNHEY, SMNVEV (reference sequence).

The chain couples TRBV18 to TRBJ2-7; TRBD2 matches 7 bases. The CDR3 consists of 13 residues. Germline V CDR1 and CDR2: KGHSH, LQKENI. V lost 8 bases to trimming and J lost 3 bases; unmatched junction nucleotides: 7. CDR3 sequence reads: CASGGRGGYEQYF. Here the CDR3 DNA reads TGTGCCAGCGGAGGGAGGGGAGGCTACGAGCAGTACTTC.

This chain links TRBV19 with TRBJ2-3; the match to TRBD1 covers 8 bases. The V gene's germline CDR1 is LNHDA and CDR2 SQIVND (reference sequence). The CDR3 covers 14 residues. Trimming removed 5 bases from V and 6 bases from J; junction bases left unmatched: 7. CDR3 coding DNA: TGTGCCAGTAGTCCGCGACAGGGGTTGGATACGCAGTATTTT. This codes for CASSPRQGLDTQYF.

This clone was detected once. The chain recombines TRBV10-2 with TRBJ1-1; D possibly corresponds to TRBD1 (6 bases). The CDR3 runs 14 residues. The V end was cut by 4 bases, the J end by 4 bases, with 13 bases between. Germline loops: CDR1 WSHSY, CDR2 SAAADI. The CDR3 is CASSVRVRGTEAFF. CDR3 DNA sequence: TGCGCCAGCAGTGTCAGAGTCAGGGGCACTGAAGCTTTCTTT.

This chain connects TRBV10-1 to TRBJ2-4, with TRBD2 identical over 10 bases. Germline V gives CDR1 WNHNN, CDR2 SYGVQD (reference sequence). After removal of 2 bases from V and 5 bases from J, the junction contained 3 bases not matched to a gene. This CDR3 is built from 15 residues. The CDR3 sequence is CASSESGGAENIQYF. The CDR3 DNA reads as TGCGCCAGCAGTGAGAGCGGGGGGGCGGAAAACATTCAGTACTTC.

The rearrangement uses TRBV5-1 and TRBJ2-1, with TRBD1 identical over 8 bases. The germline V gene encodes CDR1 SGHRS and CDR2 YFSETQ. V lost 0 bases and J lost 4; bases outside the gene matches: 9. There are 17 residues in the CDR3. CDR3 amino acids: CASSLAGGQVKYNEQFF. The CDR3 DNA reads TGCGCCAGCAGCTTGGCCGGGGGACAGGTGAAGTACAATGAGCAGTTCTTC.

The CDR3 spells CASSYSSRNTYGYTF. The CDR3 DNA reads as TGTGCCAGCAGTTACTCGAGCAGGAACACCTATGGCTACACCTTC. The rearrangement uses TRBV6-5 and TRBJ1-2; D remains ambiguous. The CDR3 runs 15 residues. The V gene's germline CDR1 is MNHEY and CDR2 SVGAGI. Between the trimmed V and J ends, which lost 0 bases and 4 bases, there was a span of 12 bases.

The genes are TRBV6-1 and TRBJ1-1, with D hard to call. Germline V gene lookup returns CDR1 MNHNS and CDR2 SASEGT. V lost 0 bases to trimming and J lost 1 base, with 6 bases between them. This CDR3 region has 14 residues. CDR3 nucleotides: TGTGCCAGCAGTGAAGCGGCCCGGAACACTGAAGCTTTCTTT. Translated: CASSEAARNTEAFF.

The chain recombines TRBV6-6 with TRBJ1-2; D ambiguous. The V gene lost 7 bases and the J gene lost 4 bases, with 19 bases spanning the gap. CDR3 length: 15 amino acids. Germline CDR1 and CDR2: MNHNY and SVGAGI (reference sequence). The DNA of the CDR3 is TGTGCCAGCACCCCCAGTAGGTTGGGGAGCTATGGCTACACCTTC. Translating gives CASTPSRLGSYGYTF.

The V and J genes are TRBV4-2 and TRBJ1-6; possibly TRBD1 for D (5 bases). Looked up from germline, CDR1 is LGHNA and CDR2 is YNFKEQ. Trimming took off 4 bases at V and 10 bases at J, with 17 bases between the two ends. The CDR3 sequence is 15 residues long. The CDR3 reads CASSPAAGLESPLHF. CDR3 coding DNA: TGTGCCAGCAGCCCCGCGGCAGGGTTAGAATCACCCCTCCACTTT.

The gene calls are TRBV25-1 and TRBJ1-3; D perhaps matches TRBD1 (5 bases). The CDR3 is 15 amino acids. Trimming pared 3 bases from V and 0 bases from J, leaving 9 bases between. Per germline, CDR1 MGHDK and CDR2 SYGVNS. This CDR3 reads CASSDRVSSGNTIYF. DNA of the CDR3: TGTGCCAGCAGTGACAGGGTGAGCTCTGGAAACACCATATATTTT.

The V and J genes are TRBV7-9 and TRBJ2-1; 8 bases align to TRBD2. Per the germline V gene, CDR1 is SEHNR and CDR2 is FQNEAQ (reference sequence). Trimming took 4 bases from V and 7 from J; bases not matched to a gene: 12. The CDR3 contains 16 residues. The DNA of the CDR3 is TGTGCCAGCAGCTCACAAGGACTAGCCCTAGGAAATGAGCAGTTCTTC. Translating it yields CASSSQGLALGNEQFF.